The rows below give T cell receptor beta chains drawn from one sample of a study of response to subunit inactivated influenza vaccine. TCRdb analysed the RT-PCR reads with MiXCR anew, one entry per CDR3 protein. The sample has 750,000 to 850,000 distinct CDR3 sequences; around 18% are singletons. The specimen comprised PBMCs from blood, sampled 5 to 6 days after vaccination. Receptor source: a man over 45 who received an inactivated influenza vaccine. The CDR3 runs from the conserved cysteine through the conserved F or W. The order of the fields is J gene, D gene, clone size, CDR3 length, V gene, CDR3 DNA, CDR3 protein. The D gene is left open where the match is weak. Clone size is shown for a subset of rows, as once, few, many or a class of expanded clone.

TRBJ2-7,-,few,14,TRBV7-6,TGTGCCAGCAGTCATACGTTCCGGCCATACGAGCAGTACTTC,CASSHTFRPYEQYF
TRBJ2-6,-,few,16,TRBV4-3,TGCGCCAGCAGCCGTCCCGGCGACTCTGGGGCCAACGTCCTGACTTTC,CASSRPGDSGANVLTF
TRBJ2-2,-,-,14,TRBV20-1,TGCAGTGCTAGAACCAGTACAATAACCGGGGAGCTGTTTTTT,CSARTSTITGELFF
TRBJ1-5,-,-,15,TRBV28,TGTGCCAGCACGGAACAGGGTTATAGCAATCAGCCCCAGCATTTT,CASTEQGYSNQPQHF
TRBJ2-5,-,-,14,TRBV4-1,TGCGCCAGCAGCCAAGTGGGACTGAAAGAGACCCAGTACTTC,CASSQVGLKETQYF
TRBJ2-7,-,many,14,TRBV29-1,TGCAGCGTCGGGATGACAGGGCGGGACTACGAGCAGTACTTC,CSVGMTGRDYEQYF
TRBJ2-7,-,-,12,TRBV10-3,TGTGCCATCAGCCCAGGTATCTACGAGCAGTACTTC,CAISPGIYEQYF
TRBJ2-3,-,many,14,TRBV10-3,TGTGCCTCGACTGGCGGGGCTAGCACAGATACGCAGTATTTT,CASTGGASTDTQYF
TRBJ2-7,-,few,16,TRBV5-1,TGCGCCAGCAGCTTGGAACCGGGACTGAGCTCCTACGAGCAGTACTTC,CASSLEPGLSSYEQYF
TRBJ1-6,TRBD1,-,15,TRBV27,TGTGCCAGCAGTCACGGACAGGGCTATAATTCACCCCTCCACTTT,CASSHGQGYNSPLHF
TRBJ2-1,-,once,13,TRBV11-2,TGTGCCAGCAGCTTAGCTTTCAGGGTGACGCCTGACTTC,CASSLAFRVTPDF
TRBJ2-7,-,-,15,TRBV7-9,TGTGCCAGCAGCTTATCGTGGCAGGACCACTACGAGCAGTACTTC,CASSLSWQDHYEQYF
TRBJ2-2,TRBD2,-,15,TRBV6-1,TGTGCCAGCGGGGGGGGCCTAGCGGGTACCGGGGAGCTGTTTTTT,CASGGGLAGTGELFF
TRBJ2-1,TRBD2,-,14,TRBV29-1,TGCAGCGTCGATCGACTAGCGGGGGACAATGAGCAGTTCTTC,CSVDRLAGDNEQFF
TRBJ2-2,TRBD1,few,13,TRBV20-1,TGCAGTGCTGGGACAGGGTTTCCCGGGGAGCTGTTTTTT,CSAGTGFPGELFF
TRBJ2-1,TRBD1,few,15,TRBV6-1,TGTGCCAGCAGTGATGACAGGGGGCGCGTCAATGAGCAGTTCTTC,CASSDDRGRVNEQFF
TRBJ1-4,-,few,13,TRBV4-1,TGCGCCAGCAGCCAATTCGTGGGTGAAAAACTGTTTTTT,CASSQFVGEKLFF
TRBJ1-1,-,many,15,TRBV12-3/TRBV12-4,TGTGCCAGCAGTTTAAATCGGCTGCGCAACACTGAAGCTTTCTTT,CASSLNRLRNTEAFF
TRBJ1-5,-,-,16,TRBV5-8,TGTGCCAGCAGCTCTACGGGCGCGGGTTACAATCAGCCCCAGCATTTT,CASSSTGAGYNQPQHF
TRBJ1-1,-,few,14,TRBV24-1,TGTGCCACCAGTGATCCAAGGGGTCCGGATGAAGCTTTCTTT,CATSDPRGPDEAFF
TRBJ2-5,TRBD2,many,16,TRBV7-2,TGTGCCAGCAGCTTAGCGAGCGGGAGGGGGCAAGAGACCCAGTACTTC,CASSLASGRGQETQYF
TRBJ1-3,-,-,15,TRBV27,TGTGCCAGCAGCCGAACCGGGACGCATAGAGGGACCATATATTTT,CASSRTGTHRGTIYF
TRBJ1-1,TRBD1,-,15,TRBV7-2,TGTGCCAGCAGCCCGAACAGGGGGTACGGTTCTGAAGCTTTCTTT,CASSPNRGYGSEAFF
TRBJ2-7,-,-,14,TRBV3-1,TGTGCCAGCATTTCGAAGTCGGGGGACTACGAGCAGTACTTC,CASISKSGDYEQYF
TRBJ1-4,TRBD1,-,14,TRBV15,TGTGCCACCAGCAGACCAGGGGGGGAAGAAAAACTGTTTTTT,CATSRPGGEEKLFF
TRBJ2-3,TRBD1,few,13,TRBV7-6,TGTGCCAGCAGCCGGGACAGGGTGGATACGCAGTATTTT,CASSRDRVDTQYF
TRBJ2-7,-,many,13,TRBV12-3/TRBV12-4,TGTGCCAGCAGTCCGAATCGGGGCCACGAGCAGTACTTC,CASSPNRGHEQYF
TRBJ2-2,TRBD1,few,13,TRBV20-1,TGCAGTGCTAGGTCAGACAGGGCCGGGGAGCTGTTTTTT,CSARSDRAGELFF
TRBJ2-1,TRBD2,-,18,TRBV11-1,TGTGCCAGCATAAGAGGGCAACGGACTAGCGGGGGTTGGAATGAGCAGTTCTTC,CASIRGQRTSGGWNEQFF
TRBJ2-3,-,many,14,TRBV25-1,TGTGCCAGCAGTAACATCAGGGGCACAGATACGCAGTATTTT,CASSNIRGTDTQYF
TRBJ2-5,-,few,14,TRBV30,TGTGCCTGGAGTGTACTAGGGAATGGAGAGACCCAGTACTTC,CAWSVLGNGETQYF
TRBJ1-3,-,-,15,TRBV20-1,TGCAGTGCTAGACCAGGAAAGAGCTCTGGAAACACCATATATTTT,CSARPGKSSGNTIYF
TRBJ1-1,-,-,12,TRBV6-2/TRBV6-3,TGTGCCAGCAGTTACGGTAGCACTGAAGCTTTCTTT,CASSYGSTEAFF
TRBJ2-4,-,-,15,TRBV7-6,TGTGCCAGCAGCTGGAAACAGGGTCGTGGGAACATTCAGTACTTC,CASSWKQGRGNIQYF
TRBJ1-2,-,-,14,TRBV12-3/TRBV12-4,TGTGCCAGCAGTTTAGCCTACCAGGGATCTGGCTACACCTTC,CASSLAYQGSGYTF
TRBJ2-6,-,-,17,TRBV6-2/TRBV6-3,TGTGCCAGCAGTCCTAGGACTTGGAGCTCTGGGGCCAACGTCCTGACTTTC,CASSPRTWSSGANVLTF
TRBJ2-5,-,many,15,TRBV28,TGTGCCAGCGTATTGAGAGCCGGGGCCTCGGGGACCCAGTACTTC,CASVLRAGASGTQYF
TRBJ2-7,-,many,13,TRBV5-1,TGCGCCAGCAGCTTTGGGGGTGTAGACGAGCAGTACTTC,CASSFGGVDEQYF
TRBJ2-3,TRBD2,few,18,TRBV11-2,TGTGCCAGCAGCTCCCGCCCGGCGGGGGGATCTAGCACAGATACGCAGTATTTT,CASSSRPAGGSSTDTQYF
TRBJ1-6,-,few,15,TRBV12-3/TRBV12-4,TGTGCCAGCAGACCCCCATTAGGCGAGAATTCACCCCTCCACTTT,CASRPPLGENSPLHF
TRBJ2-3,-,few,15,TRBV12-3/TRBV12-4,TGTGCCAGCAGTTTAACGAGTTCATTCACAGATACGCAGTATTTT,CASSLTSSFTDTQYF
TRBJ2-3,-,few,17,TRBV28,TGTGCCAGCAGTCCCCTTGGGGTGGGGGACTTCACAGATACGCAGTATTTT,CASSPLGVGDFTDTQYF
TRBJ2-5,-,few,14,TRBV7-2,TGTGCCAGCAGCTCCCGGGCGAGCGTTGAGACCCAGTACTTC,CASSSRASVETQYF
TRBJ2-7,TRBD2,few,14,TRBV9,TGTGCCAGCGCGACTAGCGGAACCTCCTACGAGCAGTACTTC,CASATSGTSYEQYF
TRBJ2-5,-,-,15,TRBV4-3,TGCGCCAGCAGCCAAGATGTAGGGAGGCTGGAGACCCAGTACTTC,CASSQDVGRLETQYF
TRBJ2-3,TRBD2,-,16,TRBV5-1,TGCGCCAGCAGCCCCAGCCGACTAGCGGGCGGAGATACGCAGTATTTT,CASSPSRLAGGDTQYF
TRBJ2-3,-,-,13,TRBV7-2,TGTGCCAGCAGCTTAGGGGGGCTGGGTACGCAGTATTTT,CASSLGGLGTQYF
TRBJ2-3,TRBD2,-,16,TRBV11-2,TGTGCCAGCAGCCCTTTGGGGCGGGAGGGTGCAGATACGCAGTATTTT,CASSPLGREGADTQYF
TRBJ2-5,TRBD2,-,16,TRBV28,TGTGCCAGCAGTTTAGGGCTAGCGGACTACCAAGAGACCCAGTACTTC,CASSLGLADYQETQYF
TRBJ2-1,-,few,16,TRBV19,TGTGCCAGTAATCCAGGCCCGAGACAAGTCTACAATGAGCAGTTCTTC,CASNPGPRQVYNEQFF
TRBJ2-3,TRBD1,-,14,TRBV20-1,TGCAGTGCTGCGAGACAGGGATTCACAGATACGCAGTATTTT,CSAARQGFTDTQYF
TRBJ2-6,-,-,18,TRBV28,TGTGCCAGCAGTCCCCTATCCCGGGCAGGGACCGGGGCCAACGTCCTGACTTTC,CASSPLSRAGTGANVLTF
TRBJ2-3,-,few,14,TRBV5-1,TGCGCCAGCAGCAGGGGACAAGACACAGATACGCAGTATTTT,CASSRGQDTDTQYF